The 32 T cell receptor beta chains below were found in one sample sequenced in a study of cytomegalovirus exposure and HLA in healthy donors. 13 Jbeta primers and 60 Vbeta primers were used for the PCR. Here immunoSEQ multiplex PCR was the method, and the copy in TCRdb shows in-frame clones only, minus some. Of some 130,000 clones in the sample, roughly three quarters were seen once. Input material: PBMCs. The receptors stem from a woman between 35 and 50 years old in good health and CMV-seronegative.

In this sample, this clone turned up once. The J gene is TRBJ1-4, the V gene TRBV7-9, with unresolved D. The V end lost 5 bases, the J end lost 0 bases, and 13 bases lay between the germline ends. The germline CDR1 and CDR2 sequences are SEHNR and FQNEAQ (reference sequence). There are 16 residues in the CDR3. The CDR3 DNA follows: TGTGCCAGCAGCGGCCTCCTGGGAGCAACTAATGAAAAACTGTTTTTT. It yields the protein CASSGLLGATNEKLFF.

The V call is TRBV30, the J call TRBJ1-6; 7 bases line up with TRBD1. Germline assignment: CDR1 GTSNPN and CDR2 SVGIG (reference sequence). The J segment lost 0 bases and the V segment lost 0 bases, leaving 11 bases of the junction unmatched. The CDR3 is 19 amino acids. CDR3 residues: CAWSVLRPRGSSYNSPLHF. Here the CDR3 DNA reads TGTGCCTGGAGTGTACTCCGCCCCAGGGGGAGCTCCTATAATTCACCCCTCCACTTT.

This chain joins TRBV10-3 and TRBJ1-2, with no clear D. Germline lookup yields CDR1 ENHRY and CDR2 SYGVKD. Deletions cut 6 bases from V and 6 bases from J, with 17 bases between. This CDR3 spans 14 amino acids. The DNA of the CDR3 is TGTGCCATCAGCCCTGGGTCGCCCGGGGATGGCTACACCTTC. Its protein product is CAISPGSPGDGYTF.

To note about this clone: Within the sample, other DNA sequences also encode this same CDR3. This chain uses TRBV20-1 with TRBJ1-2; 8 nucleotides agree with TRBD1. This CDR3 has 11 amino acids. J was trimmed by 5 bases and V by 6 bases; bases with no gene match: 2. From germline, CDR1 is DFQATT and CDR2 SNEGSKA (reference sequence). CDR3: CSARTGYGYTF. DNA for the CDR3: TGCAGTGCCCGGACAGGGTATGGCTACACCTTC.

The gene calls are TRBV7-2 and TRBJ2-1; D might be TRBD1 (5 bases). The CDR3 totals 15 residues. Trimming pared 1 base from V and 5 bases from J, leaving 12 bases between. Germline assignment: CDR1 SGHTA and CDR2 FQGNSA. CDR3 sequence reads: CASSLVTATHNEQFF. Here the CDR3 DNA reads TGTGCCAGCAGCTTAGTGACAGCTACTCACAATGAGCAGTTCTTC.

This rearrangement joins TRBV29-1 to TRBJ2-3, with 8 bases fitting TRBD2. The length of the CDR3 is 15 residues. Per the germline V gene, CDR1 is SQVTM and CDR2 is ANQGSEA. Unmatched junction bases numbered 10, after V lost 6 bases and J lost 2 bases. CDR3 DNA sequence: TGCAGCGTGGCCGGGACTAGAAAGGACACAGATACGCAGTATTTT. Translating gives CSVAGTRKDTDTQYF.

CDR3 region: CASSWTLAQSTDTQYF. The CDR3 nucleotides are TGTGCCAGCAGCTGGACTCTGGCCCAGAGCACAGATACGCAGTATTTT. The V gene is TRBV5-4, the J gene TRBJ2-3; tentative D call: TRBD2 (5 bases). The CDR3 consists of 16 residues. The V and J ends lost 3 bases and 0 bases respectively, with 14 bases between them. The germline CDR1 and CDR2 sequences are SGHNT and YYREEE (reference sequence).

The CDR3 DNA is TGTGCCAGCAGGTCTGACAGGGATCAGCCCCAGCATTTT. Its translation is CASRSDRDQPQHF. This chain uses TRBV27 with TRBJ1-5, with 7 positions matching TRBD1. V lost 6 bases to trimming and J lost 5 bases; unmatched junction nucleotides: 4. The CDR3 runs 13 residues. Per germline, CDR1 MNHEY and CDR2 SMNVEV (reference sequence).

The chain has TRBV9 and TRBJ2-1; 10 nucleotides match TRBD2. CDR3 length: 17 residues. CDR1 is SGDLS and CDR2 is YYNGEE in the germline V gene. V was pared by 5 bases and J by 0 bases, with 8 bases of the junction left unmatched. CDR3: CASRENPSGGSYNEQFF. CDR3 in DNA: TGTGCCAGCAGAGAAAACCCTAGCGGGGGCTCCTACAATGAGCAGTTCTTC.

Here the CDR3 reads CASSRQGMNTEAFF. CDR3 in DNA: TGTGCCAGCTCCCGGCAGGGGATGAACACTGAAGCTTTCTTT. The chain links TRBV2 to TRBJ1-1; D perhaps matches TRBD1 (6 bases). Germline V gives CDR1 SNHLY, CDR2 FYNNEI. This CDR3 is 14 amino acids long. With 8 bases removed from V and 0 bases from J, the gap between germline ends came to 13 bases.

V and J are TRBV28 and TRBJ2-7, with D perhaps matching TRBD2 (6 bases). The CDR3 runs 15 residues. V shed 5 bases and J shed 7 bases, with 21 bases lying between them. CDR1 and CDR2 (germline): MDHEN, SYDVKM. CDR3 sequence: CASSPNVRGGREQYF. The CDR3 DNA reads TGTGCCAGCAGTCCCAATGTGAGGGGTGGGAGGGAGCAGTACTTC.

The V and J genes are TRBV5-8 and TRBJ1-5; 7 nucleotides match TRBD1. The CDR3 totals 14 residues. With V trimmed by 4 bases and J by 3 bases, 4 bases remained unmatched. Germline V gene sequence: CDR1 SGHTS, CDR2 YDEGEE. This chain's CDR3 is CASSPDRDNQPQHF. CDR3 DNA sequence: TGTGCCAGCAGCCCTGACAGGGACAATCAGCCCCAGCATTTT.

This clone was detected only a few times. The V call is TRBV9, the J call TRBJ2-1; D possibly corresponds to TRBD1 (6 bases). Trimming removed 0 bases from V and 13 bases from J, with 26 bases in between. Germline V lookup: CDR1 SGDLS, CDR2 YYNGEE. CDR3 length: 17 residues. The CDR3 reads CASSVDGGSSQQGNQFF. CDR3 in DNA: TGTGCCAGCAGCGTAGATGGGGGTTCGAGTCAACAGGGAAATCAGTTCTTC.

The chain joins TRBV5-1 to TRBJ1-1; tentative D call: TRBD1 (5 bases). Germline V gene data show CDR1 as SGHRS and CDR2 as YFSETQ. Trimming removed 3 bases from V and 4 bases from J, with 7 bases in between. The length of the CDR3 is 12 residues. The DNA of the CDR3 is TGCGCCAGCAGCTGGCAGGGCACTGAAGCTTTCTTT. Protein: CASSWQGTEAFF.

The chain's CDR3 is CASSLDRAYSYEQYF. The CDR3 region has the DNA TGTGCCAGCAGTTTAGACAGGGCCTACTCCTACGAGCAGTACTTC. The chain carries TRBV2 and TRBJ2-7; 7 positions match TRBD1. The V segment lost 5 bases and the J segment 0 bases; nucleotides outside the gene matches: 7. The length of the CDR3 is 15 residues. Germline values: CDR1 SNHLY, CDR2 FYNNEI.

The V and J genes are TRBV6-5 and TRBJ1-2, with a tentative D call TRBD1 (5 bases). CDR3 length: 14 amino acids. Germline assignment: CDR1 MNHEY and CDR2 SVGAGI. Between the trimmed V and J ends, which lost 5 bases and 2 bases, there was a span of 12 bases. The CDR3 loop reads CASSPHGGNYGYTF. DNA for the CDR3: TGTGCCAGCAGTCCCCACGGGGGAAACTATGGCTACACCTTC.

Here the CDR3 DNA reads TGTGCCAGCATCGAGGAGGAATTGGATGAAAAACTGTTTTTT. Amino acids: CASIEEELDEKLFF. The V call is TRBV6-1, the J call TRBJ1-4; no definite D call. Trimming shortened V by 7 bases and J by 6 bases, and 15 bases separated the two germline ends. The CDR3 contains 14 residues. Looked up from germline, CDR1 is MNHNS and CDR2 is SASEGT.

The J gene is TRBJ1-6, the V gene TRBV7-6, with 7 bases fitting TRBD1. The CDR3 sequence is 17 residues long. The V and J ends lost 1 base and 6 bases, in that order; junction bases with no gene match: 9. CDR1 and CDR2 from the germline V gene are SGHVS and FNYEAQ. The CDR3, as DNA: TGTGCCAGCAGCTTAGGGGTAACTGGGACAGTTAATTCACCCCTCCACTTT. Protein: CASSLGVTGTVNSPLHF.

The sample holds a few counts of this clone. This CDR3 is CASSLDRPRANEKLFF. CDR3 nucleotide sequence: TGTGCCAGCTCCTTGGACAGGCCAAGGGCTAATGAAAAACTGTTTTTT. This chain connects TRBV18 to TRBJ1-4; TRBD1 aligns across 7 bases. Germline V gene lookup returns CDR1 KGHSH and CDR2 LQKENI. The V and J ends lost 6 bases and 3 bases, in that order; junction bases with no gene match: 10. This CDR3 comprises 16 residues.

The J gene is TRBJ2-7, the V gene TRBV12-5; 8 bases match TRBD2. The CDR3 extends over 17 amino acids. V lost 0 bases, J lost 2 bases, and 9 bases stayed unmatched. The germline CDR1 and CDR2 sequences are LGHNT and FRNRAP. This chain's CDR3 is CASGLVPPGLDPYEQYF. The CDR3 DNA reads TGTGCTAGTGGTTTGGTACCGCCGGGACTAGACCCCTACGAGCAGTACTTC.

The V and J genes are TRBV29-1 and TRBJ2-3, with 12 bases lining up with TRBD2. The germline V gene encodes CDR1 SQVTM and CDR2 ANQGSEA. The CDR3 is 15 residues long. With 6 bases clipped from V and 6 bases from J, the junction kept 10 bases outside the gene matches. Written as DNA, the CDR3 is TGCAGCGTCGACCCCCTAGCGGGGGGGCCGGATACGCAGTATTTT. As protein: CSVDPLAGGPDTQYF.

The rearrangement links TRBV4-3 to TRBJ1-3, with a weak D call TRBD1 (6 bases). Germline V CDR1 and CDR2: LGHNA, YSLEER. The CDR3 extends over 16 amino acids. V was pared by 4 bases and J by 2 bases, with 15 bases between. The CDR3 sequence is CASSRDNPTPGNTIYF. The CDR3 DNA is TGCGCCAGCAGCCGGGACAACCCAACTCCTGGAAACACCATATATTTT.

The CDR3 loop reads CASSDPGMTEAFF. CDR3 in DNA: TGTGCCAGCAGTGACCCAGGGATGACTGAAGCTTTCTTT. This chain uses TRBV6-1 with TRBJ1-1; a possible D gene is TRBD1 (5 bases). V was cut by 3 bases and J by 5 bases, with 10 bases left in between. CDR3 length equals 13 residues. CDR1 is MNHNS and CDR2 is SASEGT in the germline V gene.

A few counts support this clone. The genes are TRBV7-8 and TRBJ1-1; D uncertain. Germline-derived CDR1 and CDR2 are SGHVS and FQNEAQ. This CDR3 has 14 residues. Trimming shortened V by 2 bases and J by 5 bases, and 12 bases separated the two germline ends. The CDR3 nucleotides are TGTGCCAGCAGCTTACCTGGTGGCGGGACTGAAGCTTTCTTT. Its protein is CASSLPGGGTEAFF. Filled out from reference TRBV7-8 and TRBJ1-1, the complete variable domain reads GAGVSQSPRYKVAKRGQDVALRCDPISGHVSLFWYQQALGQGPEFLTYFQNEAQLDKSGLPSDRFFAERPEGSVSTLKIQRTQQEDSAVYLCASSLPGGGTEAFFGQGTRLTVV.

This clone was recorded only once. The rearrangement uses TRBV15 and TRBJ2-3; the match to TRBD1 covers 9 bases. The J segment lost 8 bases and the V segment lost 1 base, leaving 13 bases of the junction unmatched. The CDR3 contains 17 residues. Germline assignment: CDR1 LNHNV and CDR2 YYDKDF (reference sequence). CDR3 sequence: CATSRAGGQGWVRTQYF. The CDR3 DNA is TGTGCCACCAGCAGAGCTGGGGGACAGGGATGGGTTCGTACGCAGTATTTT.

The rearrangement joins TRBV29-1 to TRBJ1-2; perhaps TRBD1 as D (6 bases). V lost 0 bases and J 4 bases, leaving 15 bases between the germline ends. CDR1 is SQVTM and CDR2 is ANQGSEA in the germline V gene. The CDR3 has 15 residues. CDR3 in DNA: TGCAGCGTTGAAGAAACCCCCGGGACAACCTATGGCTACACCTTC. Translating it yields CSVEETPGTTYGYTF.

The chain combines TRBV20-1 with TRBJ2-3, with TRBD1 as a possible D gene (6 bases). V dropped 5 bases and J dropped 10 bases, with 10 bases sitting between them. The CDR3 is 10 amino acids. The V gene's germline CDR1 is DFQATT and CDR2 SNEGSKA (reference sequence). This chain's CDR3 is CSAPWGPQYF. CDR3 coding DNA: TGCAGTGCTCCGTGGGGGCCGCAGTATTTT.

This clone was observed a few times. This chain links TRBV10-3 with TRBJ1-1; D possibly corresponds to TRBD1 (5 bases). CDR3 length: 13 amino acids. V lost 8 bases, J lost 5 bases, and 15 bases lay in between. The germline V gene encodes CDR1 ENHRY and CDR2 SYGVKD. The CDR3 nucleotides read TGTGCCATCGGGGAGGCAGGGCAGACTGAAGCTTTCTTT. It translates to CAIGEAGQTEAFF.

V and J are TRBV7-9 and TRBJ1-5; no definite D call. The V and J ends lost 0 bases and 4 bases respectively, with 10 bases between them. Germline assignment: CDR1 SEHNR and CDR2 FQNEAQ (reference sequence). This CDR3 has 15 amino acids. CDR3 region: CASSLAGHGNQPQHF. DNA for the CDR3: TGTGCCAGCAGCTTAGCGGGTCACGGGAATCAGCCCCAGCATTTT.

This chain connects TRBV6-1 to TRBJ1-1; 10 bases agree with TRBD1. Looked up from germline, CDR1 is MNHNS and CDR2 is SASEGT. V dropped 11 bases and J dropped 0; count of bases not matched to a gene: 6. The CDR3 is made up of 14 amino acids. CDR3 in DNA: TGTGCCGCGGACAGGGGGAACTTGAACACTGAAGCTTTCTTT. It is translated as CAADRGNLNTEAFF.

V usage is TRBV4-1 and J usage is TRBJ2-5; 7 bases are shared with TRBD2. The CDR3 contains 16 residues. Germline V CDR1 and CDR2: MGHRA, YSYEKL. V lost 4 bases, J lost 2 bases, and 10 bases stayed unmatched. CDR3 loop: CASSRTRLADQETQYF. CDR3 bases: TGCGCCAGCAGCCGCACCCGCCTAGCGGATCAAGAGACCCAGTACTTC.

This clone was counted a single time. CDR3 loop: CASSLTRTVSSGYTF. The CDR3 DNA reads TGTGCCAGCAGCTTAACCCGGACAGTCTCGAGTGGCTACACCTTC. This sequence joins TRBV7-2 and TRBJ1-2; a possible D gene is TRBD1 (6 bases). With 2 bases removed from V and 7 bases from J, the gap between germline ends came to 17 bases. CDR3 size: 15 residues. Germline CDR1 is SGHTA and CDR2 is FQGNSA.